This T cell receptor beta chain was documented in a study of blood T cell repertoires in COVID-19. The wider study: Samples taken during acute and convalescent COVID-19 were collected in the United States, Italy and Spain.

The CDR3 contains 14 residues. V lost 3 bases and J lost 5; bases outside the gene matches: 5. Germline CDR1 is KGHSH and CDR2 is LQKENI. As handled by the study authors: How many nucleated cells were present was estimated from reference gene primer amplification. Libraries were prepared by immunoSEQ multiplex PCR; TCRdb keeps only in-frame clonotypes and omits some of them. Clone size and the V and J calls come from that table; the DNA yielded D and trimming. The table lists 250,000 or so clones, 80% to 90% of them singletons. This TCR came from a man aged 40-49 years who had recovered from COVID-19. Material for sequencing was peripheral blood. The genes are TRBV18 and TRBJ2-3, with 7 bases fitting TRBD1. The CDR3 DNA reads as TGTGCCAGCTCACCCCCGGGACAGAGAGATACGCAGTATTTT. This codes for CASSPPGQRDTQYF.